Presented here are 23 T cell receptor beta chains from one specimen sequenced in a study of blood T cell repertoires in COVID-19 (dated by TCRdb to 2020 to 2022). Libraries were constructed by the immunoSEQ multiplex PCR assay. Not all clones reach the TCRdb copy of this immuneACCESS table, which keeps in-frame sequences only. Checked studies attribute under half of the gap to unresolved V genes and leave the rest unexplained. This sample has 140,000 to 150,000 clones in its table, and about 79% of those were observed once. 10% to 13% of the sample is held by the ten biggest clonotypes. The specimen was peripheral blood. The receptors here all came from a man in his sixties with active or convalescent COVID-19.

The chain has TRBV6-5 and TRBJ1-1; D uncertain. CDR1 is MNHEY, CDR2 SVGAGI, per germline. CDR3 length: 15 residues. Trimming took 0 bases from V and 1 from J, leaving 9 bases between them. DNA for the CDR3: TGTGCCAGCAGTTACTCGTCCCCGGGGAACACTGAAGCTTTCTTT. This sequence encodes CASSYSSPGNTEAFF.

This chain uses TRBV6-2 or TRBV6-3 with TRBJ2-2; 7 nucleotides align to TRBD2. The germline V gene encodes CDR1 MNHEY and CDR2 SVGEGT. The junction had 6 bases not matched to a gene; V was cut back by 6 bases and J by 2 bases. CDR3 length: 15 residues. The CDR3 DNA is TGTGCCAGCAGCATCCGGGACTACAACACCGGGGAGCTGTTTTTT. Amino acid sequence: CASSIRDYNTGELFF.

This clone was counted a single time. The chain is built from TRBV7-9 and TRBJ2-2; 9 bases are a match to TRBD1. This CDR3 contains 16 residues. Germline-derived CDR1 and CDR2 are SEHNR and FQNEAQ (reference sequence). Trimming removed 5 bases from V and 3 bases from J; junction bases left unmatched: 7. The CDR3 DNA is TGTGCCAGCAGCAGCACAGGGGGCGGATACACCGGGGAGCTGTTTTTT. It codes for CASSSTGGGYTGELFF.

This clone was recorded only once. The J gene is TRBJ2-5, the V gene TRBV15, with D maybe TRBD2 (5 bases). With 2 bases removed from V and 7 bases from J, the gap between germline ends came to 17 bases. This CDR3 region has 15 residues. Germline CDR1 is LNHNV and CDR2 is YYDKDF (reference sequence). The DNA of the CDR3 is TGTGCCACCAGCAGAATGGACTTCCCTGTGGGGACCCAGTACTTC. It is translated as CATSRMDFPVGTQYF.

The rearrangement joins TRBV9 to TRBJ2-5; 10 bases agree with TRBD1. Germline V gives CDR1 SGDLS, CDR2 YYNGEE. This CDR3 is built from 18 residues. V shed 5 bases and J 1 base; nucleotides not matched to a gene: 14. The CDR3 spells CASSHHRDRGLFQETQYF. The CDR3 DNA sequence: TGTGCCAGCAGTCATCACCGGGACAGGGGCCTGTTCCAAGAGACCCAGTACTTC.

The J gene is TRBJ1-1, the V gene TRBV19; D possibly corresponds to TRBD1 (5 bases). The CDR3 has 13 residues. Trimming shortened V by 3 bases and J by 3 bases, and 8 bases separated the two germline ends. Germline lookup yields CDR1 LNHDA and CDR2 SQIVND (reference sequence). This chain's CDR3 is CASSITRDTEAFF. In DNA, the CDR3 is TGTGCCAGTAGTATTACCAGGGACACTGAAGCTTTCTTT.

The chain joins TRBV7-2 to TRBJ2-1, with 8 bases lining up with TRBD2. Germline V gene data show CDR1 as SGHTA and CDR2 as FQGNSA. The CDR3 runs 14 residues. The J segment lost 3 bases and the V segment lost 8 bases, leaving 6 bases of the junction unmatched. The CDR3 nucleotides are TGTGCCAGCCAAGCGGGAGTAGTCTACAATGAGCAGTTCTTC. It is translated as CASQAGVVYNEQFF.

This chain uses TRBV10-2 with TRBJ1-2; perhaps TRBD1 as D (5 bases). Trimming cost V 7 bases and J 8 bases, with 20 bases left between them. The CDR3 consists of 14 residues. In germline, CDR1 is WSHSY, CDR2 SAAADI. The CDR3 loop reads CASTEGEGLGGYTF. The CDR3 nucleotides read TGCGCCAGCACCGAGGGAGAGGGACTTGGAGGCTACACCTTC.

This rearrangement joins TRBV2 to TRBJ1-1; D ambiguous. Germline CDR1 and CDR2: SNHLY and FYNNEI. The CDR3 consists of 11 residues. Trimming stripped 4 bases from V and 3 bases from J, with 3 bases between. CDR3 amino acids: CASSGDTEAFF. In DNA form, the CDR3 reads TGTGCCAGCAGTGGAGACACTGAAGCTTTCTTT.

The chain uses TRBV27 and TRBJ1-6; tentative D call: TRBD1 (5 bases). V was shortened by 4 bases and J by 5 bases, with 12 bases between the two germline ends. CDR3 length equals 15 residues. Germline V lookup: CDR1 MNHEY, CDR2 SMNVEV (reference sequence). The CDR3 reads CASSYLIRDNSPLHF. CDR3 coding DNA: TGTGCCAGCAGTTACCTCATCAGGGATAATTCACCCCTCCACTTT.

The chain couples TRBV20-1 to TRBJ1-2; TRBD1 is a possible D gene (5 bases). V was cut by 1 base and J by 6 bases, with 6 bases left in between. Germline CDR1 is DFQATT and CDR2 is SNEGSKA (reference sequence). CDR3 length: 11 residues. The CDR3 bases are TGCAGTGCTAGAGGGGGGGATGGCTACACCTTC. Protein sequence: CSARGGDGYTF.

The genes are TRBV10-1 and TRBJ2-5, with TRBD1 as a possible D gene (6 bases). V was cut by 6 bases and J by 9 bases, with 17 bases left in between. In germline, CDR1 is WNHNN, CDR2 SYGVQD (reference sequence). The length of the CDR3 is 13 residues. DNA for the CDR3: TGCGCCAGCAGCCGGTCAGGGGAGCAGGCCCAGTACTTC. This sequence encodes CASSRSGEQAQYF.

The CDR3 coding sequence is TGCGCCAGCAGTGAACAGCGGGGGGCGGATACGCAGTATTTT. The encoded protein is CASSEQRGADTQYF. This chain joins TRBV10-1 and TRBJ2-3; 9 bases align to TRBD2. J lost 6 bases, V lost 3 bases, and 4 bases had no gene match. The length of the CDR3 is 14 residues. CDR1 WNHNN and CDR2 SYGVQD come from the germline V gene (reference sequence).

This clone was seen only a few times. The rearrangement joins TRBV6-5 to TRBJ2-2; D not resolved. This CDR3 comprises 12 residues. V lost 2 bases, J lost 8 bases, and 6 bases lay in between. Germline CDR1 reads MNHEY; CDR2 reads SVGAGI. The CDR3 coding sequence is TGTGCCAGCAGTTACATTTCGGGGGAGCTGTTTTTT. This sequence encodes CASSYISGELFF.

The rearrangement uses TRBV5-6 and TRBJ1-1, with D perhaps TRBD1 (5 bases). The CDR3 is made up of 14 amino acids. From germline, CDR1 is SGHDT and CDR2 YYEEEE. With 0 bases removed from V and 9 bases from J, the gap between germline ends came to 15 bases. In nucleotides, the CDR3 is TGTGCCAGCAGCTTGGCAGGGTCCCTCCCGCAAGCTTTCTTT. It yields the protein CASSLAGSLPQAFF.

The rearrangement joins TRBV27 to TRBJ2-7; 7 bases agree with TRBD1. J was trimmed by 3 bases and V by 4 bases; bases with no gene match: 6. This CDR3 has 14 amino acids. CDR1 is MNHEY, CDR2 SMNVEV, per germline (reference sequence). This chain's CDR3 is CASSSGDRVYEQYF. CDR3 sequence (DNA): TGTGCCAGCAGTTCAGGAGACAGGGTCTACGAGCAGTACTTC.

The chain is built from TRBV10-3 and TRBJ2-7; TRBD1 aligns across 10 bases. The germline gives CDR1 ENHRY, CDR2 SYGVKD. The CDR3 loop spans 14 amino acids. After removal of 6 bases from V and 7 bases from J, the junction contained 9 bases not matched to a gene. The DNA of the CDR3 is TGTGCCATCAGCGCTCGCCAGGACAGGGGGGAGCAGTACGTC. This gives the protein CAISARQDRGEQYV.

The chain links TRBV25-1 to TRBJ2-7; 10 bases align to TRBD1. The J segment lost 3 bases and the V segment lost 6 bases, leaving 2 bases of the junction unmatched. CDR1 is MGHDK, CDR2 SYGVNS, per germline. The CDR3 is 13 amino acids. The CDR3 region has the DNA TGTGCCAGCAGGGGACAGGGGAACTACGAGCAGTACTTC. Translated, it gives CASRGQGNYEQYF.

The table lists this clone with a count of one. This sequence joins TRBV19 and TRBJ2-4; no clear D gene. V gave up 1 base and J gave up 3 bases, with 7 bases separating them. Germline V gives CDR1 LNHDA, CDR2 SQIVND (reference sequence). CDR3 size: 14 residues. CDR3 residues: CASSIAIYKNIQYF. The CDR3 DNA sequence: TGTGCCAGTAGTATAGCCATCTACAAAAACATTCAGTACTTC.

In its sample, this clone was seen once. V is TRBV10-2 and J is TRBJ2-1; 12 bases fit TRBD2. This CDR3 contains 17 residues. V shed 0 bases and J 7 bases; nucleotides not matched to a gene: 7. Germline V lookup: CDR1 WSHSY, CDR2 SAAADI. The CDR3 DNA sequence: TGCGCCAGCAGTGAGTCGTCCGGACTAGCGGGGAAGAATGAGCAGTTCTTC. Translating it yields CASSESSGLAGKNEQFF.

This clone was observed a handful of times. The gene calls are TRBV9 and TRBJ2-4; unclear D gene. The CDR3 is 13 residues long. CDR1 is SGDLS, CDR2 YYNGEE, per germline. V was shortened by 0 bases and J by 6 bases, with 7 bases between the two germline ends. The CDR3 is CASSVGTRNIQYF. CDR3 DNA: TGTGCCAGCAGCGTAGGCACACGAAACATTCAGTACTTC.

J is TRBJ2-5 and V is TRBV29-1; TRBD2 aligns across 10 bases. Germline V gene lookup returns CDR1 SQVTM and CDR2 ANQGSEA. J was trimmed by 5 bases and V by 0 bases; bases with no gene match: 3. The CDR3 spans 14 residues. Here the CDR3 DNA reads TGCAGCGTTGAAGAGGGACTAGCGCACGAGACCCAGTACTTC. This translates into CSVEEGLAHETQYF.

In DNA, the CDR3 is TGTGCCAGCAGCTTAGGAAGAACTTTGGTATTTCAGTACTTC. Protein sequence: CASSLGRTLVFQYF. The J gene is TRBJ2-4, the V gene TRBV13; D is undetermined. In germline, CDR1 is PRHDT, CDR2 FYEKMQ (reference sequence). The CDR3 totals 14 residues. Trimming removed 0 bases at V and 11 bases at J, with 14 bases between.